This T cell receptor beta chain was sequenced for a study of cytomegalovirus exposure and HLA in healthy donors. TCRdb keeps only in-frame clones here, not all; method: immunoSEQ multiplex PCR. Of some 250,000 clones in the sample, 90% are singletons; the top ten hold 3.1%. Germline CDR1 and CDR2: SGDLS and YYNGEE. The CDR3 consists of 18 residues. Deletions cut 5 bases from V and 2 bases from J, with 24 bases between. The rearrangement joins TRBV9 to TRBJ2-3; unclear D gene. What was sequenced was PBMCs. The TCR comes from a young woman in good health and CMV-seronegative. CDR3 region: CASSRLGSGGRLTDTQYF. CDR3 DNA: TGTGCCAGCAGTCGTCTTGGGTCGGGCGGCCGACTCACAGATACGCAGTATTTT.